The rows below give T cell receptor beta chains drawn from one sample of a study of T cell repertoires in cytomegalovirus infection. TCRdb re-derived calls from the reads in MiXCR, one entry per CDR3 protein. Counted here are roughly 220,000 distinct CDR3 sequences, approximately 38% occurring once; the ten biggest clones make up approximately 60%. These receptors have no identified antigens. Sequencing used CD8+ T cells from cultured PBMCs, obtained from culture after CMV antigen stimulation. The receptors were sampled from a human donor in good health (CMV status not recorded). Some clones in this sample may be carry-over from other donors' samples. Both conserved end residues are part of each CDR3. D genes are given only for firm matches. Where a row states a size, it is once, few, many or the class of an expanded clone; other rows omit it.

clone_size | j_call | v_call | d_call | cdr3_length | cdr3_aa | cdr3_nt
- | TRBJ1-2 | TRBV19 | - | 17 | CASKPIVRPKANYGYTF | TGTGCCAGTAAACCGATCGTCCGACCCAAAGCTAACTATGGCTACACCTTC
few | TRBJ1-6 | TRBV7-2 | - | 15 | CASSSDSSYNSPLHF | TGTGCCAGCAGCTCGGACAGCTCCTATAATTCACCCCTCCACTTT
many | TRBJ2-2 | TRBV7-4 | - | 16 | CASSRMNGQNTGELFF | TGTGCCAGCTCACGGATGAACGGACAGAACACCGGGGAGCTGTTTTTT
many | TRBJ1-1 | TRBV10-3 | TRBD1 | 15 | CAISGFGQGDTEAFF | TGTGCCATCAGCGGGTTTGGACAGGGAGACACTGAAGCTTTCTTT
few | TRBJ1-1 | TRBV7-3 | - | 14 | CASSPFSGSTEAFF | TGTGCCAGCAGCCCTTTTTCGGGGTCCACTGAAGCTTTCTTT
few | TRBJ1-1 | TRBV6-5 | - | 15 | CASSYGGSGNTEAFF | TGTGCCAGCAGTTACGGAGGGTCGGGGAACACTGAAGCTTTCTTT
- | TRBJ1-3 | TRBV5-1 | - | 16 | CASSLANWGPGNTIYF | TGCGCCAGCAGCTTGGCCAACTGGGGGCCTGGAAACACCATATATTTT
- | TRBJ2-5 | TRBV11-3 | TRBD1 | 15 | CASSSGTGEWETQYF | TGTGCCAGCAGCTCCGGGACAGGGGAATGGGAGACCCAGTACTTC
- | TRBJ2-7 | TRBV7-9 | - | 15 | CASSLGSGLSYEQYF | TGTGCCAGCAGCTTAGGTTCGGGGCTTTCCTACGAGCAGTACTTC
few | TRBJ2-1 | TRBV6-5 | - | 14 | CASSYSSSLREQFF | TGTGCCAGCAGTTACTCTTCGAGTCTTCGGGAGCAGTTCTTC
- | TRBJ2-2 | TRBV28 | - | 16 | CASSSRLAPFFGELFF | TGTGCCAGCAGTTCCCGCCTAGCGCCCTTCTTCGGGGAGCTGTTTTTT
few | TRBJ2-7 | TRBV23-1 | - | 17 | CASSQCGRGAGFYEQYF | TGCGCCAGCAGTCAATGCGGTCGCGGGGCAGGGTTCTACGAGCAGTACTTC
few | TRBJ2-2 | TRBV28 | - | 14 | CASSLTPNTGELFF | TGTGCCAGCAGTTTAACTCCTAACACCGGGGAGCTGTTTTTT
few | TRBJ2-7 | TRBV19 | TRBD2 | 13 | CASSIAGGREQYF | TGTGCCAGTAGTATTGCGGGGGGACGCGAGCAGTACTTC
few | TRBJ2-7 | TRBV7-9 | - | 13 | CASSLPDSYEQYF | TGTGCCAGCAGCTTGCCGGATTCCTACGAGCAGTACTTC
- | TRBJ2-1 | TRBV19 | - | 16 | CATKGSAENQYNEQFF | TGTGCCACCAAGGGTAGCGCAGAAAACCAGTACAATGAGCAGTTCTTC
many | TRBJ2-6 | TRBV7-6 | - | 17 | CASSRIRGATGANVLTF | TGTGCCAGCAGCCGTATCAGGGGCGCAACTGGGGCCAACGTCCTGACTTTC
- | TRBJ2-2 | TRBV19 | - | 15 | CASSPRQVRPGELFF | TGTGCCAGTAGTCCCCGACAGGTCCGGCCCGGGGAGCTGTTTTTT
- | TRBJ2-1 | TRBV28 | - | 17 | CASSLRGKRVPDNEQFF | TGTGCCAGCAGTTTACGAGGAAAGCGGGTGCCCGACAATGAGCAGTTCTTC
- | TRBJ2-1 | TRBV7-6 | - | 20 | CASSSVLAPTFYGSYNEQFF | TGTGCCAGCAGCTCCGTCCTAGCGCCTACATTCTACGGGTCCTACAATGAGCAGTTCTTC
- | TRBJ1-4 | TRBV27 | - | 14 | CASSFARAHEKLFF | TGTGCCAGCAGTTTCGCCAGGGCCCATGAAAAACTGTTTTTT
few | TRBJ1-1 | TRBV10-3 | - | 13 | CAISEGRGEEAFF | TGTGCCATCAGTGAGGGGAGAGGAGAAGAAGCTTTCTTT
- | TRBJ1-5 | TRBV4-1 | - | 14 | CASSPKGNLGPQHF | TGTGCCAGCAGCCCTAAGGGAAACCTAGGGCCCCAGCATTTT